This T cell receptor (beta chain) was identified in a study of T cells after yellow fever vaccination. Regarding this clonotype: Its antigen is not known.

Trimming removed 3 bases at V and 6 bases at J, with 16 bases between. In germline, CDR1 is SGDLS, CDR2 YYNGEE. The CDR3 has 15 residues. Points from the study as a whole: In post-booster samples, most primary-vaccination clones reappeared (roughly 96% CD4, 70% to 90% CD8). Researchers noted that a small share of clonotypes showed up in both CD4 and CD8 compartments.

TCRdb used MiXCR to reprocess the 5' RACE reads, holding one entry per CDR3 protein. The profile shows about 330,000 distinct CDR3 sequences, roughly 6.8% of them singletons. The chain carries TRBV9 and TRBJ2-4, with a tentative D call TRBD1 (8 bases). The receptor comes from a man aged 18 to 30 who received the YFV17D yellow fever vaccine. The source material was PBMCs, sampled around 45 days after the first yellow fever vaccination. CDR3 protein: CASSETGEGINIQYF. As DNA, the CDR3 is TGTGCCAGCAGCGAGACAGGGGAGGGCATAAACATTCAGTACTTC.